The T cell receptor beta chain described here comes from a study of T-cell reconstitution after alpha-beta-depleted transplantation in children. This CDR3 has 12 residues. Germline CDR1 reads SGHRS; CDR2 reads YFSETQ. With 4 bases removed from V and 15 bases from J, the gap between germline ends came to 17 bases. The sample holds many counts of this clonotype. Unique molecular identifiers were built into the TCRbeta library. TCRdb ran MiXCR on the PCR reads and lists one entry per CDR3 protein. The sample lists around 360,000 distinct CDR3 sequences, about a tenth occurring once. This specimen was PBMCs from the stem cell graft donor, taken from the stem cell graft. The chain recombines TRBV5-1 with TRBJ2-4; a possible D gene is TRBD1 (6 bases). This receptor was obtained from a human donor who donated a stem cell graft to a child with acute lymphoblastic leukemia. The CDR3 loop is CASSPGTKDRYF. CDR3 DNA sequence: TGCGCCAGCAGCCCCGGGACAAAGGACAGGTACTTC.